The 30 T cell receptor beta chains below come from one sample, sequenced in a study of radiotherapy plus CTLA-4 blockade in lung cancer. TCRdb keeps only in-frame clones here, not all; method: immunoSEQ multiplex PCR. The sample has about 45,000 clones; approximately 79% are singletons. The input for sequencing was peripheral blood, taken from a patient treated with radiotherapy plus ipilimumab. Receptors originate from a human donor with non-small cell lung cancer who had stable disease on radiotherapy plus ipilimumab.

There are a few counts of this clone. The chain couples TRBV19 to TRBJ1-6; 7 bases align to TRBD1. CDR1 and CDR2 from the germline V gene are LNHDA and SQIVND (reference sequence). The length of the CDR3 is 15 residues. The V segment lost 1 base and the J segment 5 bases; nucleotides outside the gene matches: 2. CDR3 loop: CASSIGQGNNSPLHF. The CDR3 region has the DNA TGTGCCAGTAGTATAGGACAGGGCAATAATTCACCCCTCCACTTT.

This chain links TRBV7-3 with TRBJ1-2; weak D call: TRBD1 (6 bases). V lost 4 bases and J lost 8, with 14 bases in between. Germline lookup yields CDR1 SGHTA and CDR2 FQGTGA. The CDR3 loop spans 13 amino acids. CDR3 DNA sequence: TGTGCCAGCAGCTCAGGGGACGTAGGAGGCTACACCTTC. It specifies CASSSGDVGGYTF.

This clone showed up just once. V is TRBV11-2 and J is TRBJ1-1, with 9 positions matching TRBD1. Trimming took 11 bases from V and 8 from J; bases not matched to a gene: 15. Germline CDR1 and CDR2: SGHAT and FQNNGV. This CDR3 is 14 amino acids long. CDR3 sequence reads: CAGQFNRGRGEAFF. The CDR3 DNA reads as TGTGCCGGACAATTTAACAGGGGGCGCGGGGAAGCTTTCTTT.

This clone was recorded only once. V and J are TRBV6-1 and TRBJ1-5; tentatively, D is TRBD1 (6 bases). Per germline, CDR1 MNHNS and CDR2 SASEGT. There are 14 residues in the CDR3. Trimming removed 10 bases at V and 0 bases at J, with 13 bases between. CDR3 DNA sequence: TGTGCCACTGCGAACAGGGATAGCAATCAGCCCCAGCATTTT. Its translation is CATANRDSNQPQHF.

This clone occurred a few times. This sequence joins TRBV4-3 and TRBJ1-5, with D hard to call. The CDR3 length is 16 residues. Looked up from germline, CDR1 is LGHNA and CDR2 is YSLEER. V dropped 0 bases and J dropped 3 bases, with 12 bases sitting between them. CDR3 region: CASSQDYRQPNQPQHF. In DNA, the CDR3 is TGCGCCAGCAGCCAAGATTATCGGCAGCCCAATCAGCCCCAGCATTTT.

This clone occurred once. This chain links TRBV19 with TRBJ1-5, with TRBD1 matching over 8 bases. CDR1 and CDR2 from the germline V gene are LNHDA and SQIVND (reference sequence). V shed 7 bases, J shed 11 bases, and the junction held 7 bases outside the gene matches. CDR3 length: 12 residues. DNA for the CDR3: TGTGCCAGTAATGCAGGGGGCTGGACCCAGCATTTT. The encoded protein is CASNAGGWTQHF.

The chain carries TRBV9 and TRBJ2-3; a possible D gene is TRBD1 (5 bases). CDR1 and CDR2 from the germline V gene are SGDLS and YYNGEE. V was clipped by 4 bases and J by 6 bases, with 30 bases between them. The CDR3 has 19 amino acids. CDR3 sequence reads: CASSSRGGDRFYPGDTQYF. DNA for the CDR3: TGTGCCAGCAGCTCTAGAGGTGGCGACAGATTCTACCCTGGGGATACGCAGTATTTT. Filled out from reference TRBV9 and TRBJ2-3, the complete variable domain reads DSGVTQTPKHLITATGQRVTLRCSPRSGDLSVYWYQQSLDQGLQFLIQYYNGEERAKGNILERFSAQQFPDLHSELNLSSLELGDSALYFCASSSRGGDRFYPGDTQYFGPGTRLTVL.

This chain uses TRBV10-1 with TRBJ1-5, with 8 bases fitting TRBD1. The CDR3 is 16 amino acids. With V trimmed by 3 bases and J by 7 bases, 11 bases remained unmatched. Germline loops: CDR1 WNHNN, CDR2 SYGVQD (reference sequence). CDR3 amino acids: CASSEPSGQEGQPQHF. CDR3 sequence (DNA): TGCGCCAGCAGTGAACCCTCGGGACAGGAGGGACAGCCCCAGCATTTT.

This clone occurred a few times. The gene calls are TRBV7-2 and TRBJ2-3, with 10 bases matching TRBD2. The CDR3 loop spans 16 amino acids. Germline V lookup: CDR1 SGHTA, CDR2 FQGNSA. The junction had 4 bases not matched to a gene; V was cut back by 2 bases and J by 2 bases. As DNA, the CDR3 is TGTGCCAGCAGCTTACGAGCGGGGGGGATCACAGATACGCAGTATTTT. This sequence encodes CASSLRAGGITDTQYF.

The chain has TRBV7-2 and TRBJ1-6; D is perhaps TRBD1 (6 bases). Germline CDR1 SGHTA, CDR2 FQGNSA. V was shortened by 3 bases and J by 6 bases, with 12 bases between the two germline ends. This CDR3 has 15 residues. This CDR3 reads CASSLTQGFNSPLHF. Written as DNA, the CDR3 is TGTGCCAGCAGCTTGACTCAGGGGTTTAATTCACCCCTCCACTTT.

This rearrangement joins TRBV9 to TRBJ2-1, with a possible D match to TRBD2 (5 bases). The germline V gene has CDR1 SGDLS and CDR2 YYNGEE. The CDR3 runs 17 residues. The germline V and J ends were trimmed by 3 bases and 2 bases, with 18 bases remaining between them. Here the CDR3 DNA reads TGTGCCAGCAGCGCCGGCCCCGGGGTTGTACCCTACAATGAGCAGTTCTTC. Protein: CASSAGPGVVPYNEQFF.

The V gene is TRBV2, the J gene TRBJ1-3; the D gene is possibly TRBD1 (6 bases). V lost 8 bases and J 1 base, leaving 15 bases between the germline ends. The CDR3 runs 15 residues. Looked up from germline, CDR1 is SNHLY and CDR2 is FYNNEI. CDR3 sequence: CASRATGLSGNTIYF. In DNA, the CDR3 is TGTGCCAGCCGAGCTACAGGGCTATCTGGAAACACCATATATTTT.

Only a few counts were recorded for this clone. This chain joins TRBV9 and TRBJ1-6, with D possibly TRBD1 on 5 matching bases. The V end was cut by 4 bases, the J end by 10 bases, with 15 bases between. This CDR3 spans 14 amino acids. CDR1 SGDLS and CDR2 YYNGEE come from the germline V gene. The CDR3 region has the DNA TGTGCCAGCAGCCTCACCCCGGACACCTCACCCCTCCACTTT. Encoded protein: CASSLTPDTSPLHF.

This clone was observed once. This chain uses TRBV19 with TRBJ1-1; D call uncertain. The CDR3 loop spans 14 amino acids. V lost 5 bases to trimming and J lost 6 bases, with 16 bases between them. Looked up from germline, CDR1 is LNHDA and CDR2 is SQIVND (reference sequence). CDR3 bases: TGTGCCAGTAGTTTCAAGTCAATGGTGGCTGAAGCTTTCTTT. This translates into CASSFKSMVAEAFF.

The gene calls are TRBV15 and TRBJ1-2, with a weak D call TRBD1 (6 bases). The V gene's germline CDR1 is LNHNV and CDR2 YYDKDF (reference sequence). CDR3 size: 16 residues. V was cut by 0 bases and J by 8 bases, with 19 bases left in between. The CDR3 loop reads CATSRDNPVGAKGYTF. CDR3 nucleotides: TGTGCCACCAGCAGAGATAACCCCGTGGGGGCCAAAGGCTACACCTTC.

V and J are TRBV30 and TRBJ2-1; D may be TRBD1 or TRBD2 (6 bases each). Germline V gene lookup returns CDR1 GTSNPN and CDR2 SVGIG (reference sequence). The CDR3 contains 15 residues. V gave up 1 base and J gave up 3 bases, with 13 bases separating them. The CDR3 sequence is CAWSEQGGFYNEQFF. The CDR3 region has the DNA TGTGCCTGGAGTGAACAGGGAGGATTCTACAATGAGCAGTTCTTC.

The chain combines TRBV10-1 with TRBJ1-1, with 8 bases lining up with TRBD1. Germline assignment: CDR1 WNHNN and CDR2 SYGVQD (reference sequence). The CDR3 loop spans 15 amino acids. J gave up 1 base and V 5 bases, and 6 bases lay outside the gene matches. CDR3 residues: CASSPSTGANTEAFF. The DNA for the CDR3 is TGCGCCAGCAGTCCTTCGACAGGGGCGAACACTGAAGCTTTCTTT.

This clone was counted once. The CDR3 region is CASSYSIQGDQPQHF. In DNA form, the CDR3 reads TGTGCCAGCAGTTACTCGATACAGGGGGATCAGCCCCAGCATTTT. V is TRBV6-5 and J is TRBJ1-5, with TRBD1 identical over 8 bases. The CDR3 is made up of 15 amino acids. The germline CDR1 and CDR2 sequences are MNHEY and SVGAGI. After removal of 0 bases from V and 5 bases from J, the junction contained 3 bases not matched to a gene.

The chain combines TRBV5-1 with TRBJ2-3; the match to TRBD2 covers 9 bases. The CDR3 sequence is 15 residues long. The germline CDR1 and CDR2 sequences are SGHRS and YFSETQ. The ends lost 3 bases at V and 4 bases at J; junction bases unmatched: 6. The CDR3 is CASSSGAGGPDTQYF. Written as DNA, the CDR3 is TGCGCCAGCAGCTCAGGGGCGGGGGGGCCAGATACGCAGTATTTT.

V and J are TRBV11-2 and TRBJ2-3, with 8 positions matching TRBD2. CDR3 length equals 16 residues. Trimming took 5 bases from V and 2 from J; bases not matched to a gene: 9. Germline CDR1 reads SGHAT; CDR2 reads FQNNGV. Written as DNA, the CDR3 is TGTGCCAGCAGCCAAGATGGACTAGCTAACACAGATACGCAGTATTTT. It translates to CASSQDGLANTDTQYF.

A few counts support this clone. DNA for the CDR3: TGTGCCAGCAGCCCGGGAGGGACTCCAACCGGGGAGCTGTTTTTT. This translates into CASSPGGTPTGELFF. The J gene is TRBJ2-2, the V gene TRBV7-9; 8 bases are a match to TRBD2. CDR1 and CDR2 from the germline V gene are SEHNR and FQNEAQ (reference sequence). The CDR3 loop spans 15 amino acids. J gave up 5 bases and V 5 bases, and 7 bases lay outside the gene matches.

This clone was counted once. This sequence joins TRBV5-1 and TRBJ2-1; 8 positions agree with TRBD2. V shed 3 bases, J shed 10 bases, and the junction held 12 bases outside the gene matches. CDR1 is SGHRS and CDR2 is YFSETQ in the germline V gene. This CDR3 has 15 amino acids. CDR3 in DNA: TGCGCCAGCAGCTCGGCGGGGGGCGTGATGTGGGAGCAGTTCTTC. It codes for CASSSAGGVMWEQFF.

The DNA of the CDR3 is TGCGCCAGCAGGGTGGGCAATCAGCCCCAGCATTTT. Protein sequence: CASRVGNQPQHF. The chain links TRBV10-2 to TRBJ1-5; D remains unclear. Looked up from germline, CDR1 is WSHSY and CDR2 is SAAADI. The V gene lost 6 bases and the J gene lost 2 bases, with 5 bases spanning the gap. This CDR3 is built from 12 residues.

In DNA form, the CDR3 reads TGTGCCAGCAGCCAAACTCCCGGGCCCATGAACACTGAAGCTTTCTTT. It codes for CASSQTPGPMNTEAFF. This chain connects TRBV7-6 to TRBJ1-1; D is ambiguous. CDR3 length: 16 residues. The V end was cut by 5 bases, the J end by 0 bases, with 16 bases between. CDR1 SGHVS and CDR2 FNYEAQ come from the germline V gene.

This chain uses TRBV5-4 with TRBJ1-2, with D uncertain. Germline V gene sequence: CDR1 SGHNT, CDR2 YYREEE (reference sequence). V was pared by 0 bases and J by 1 base, with 4 bases between. The CDR3 is 13 residues long. The CDR3 region has the DNA TGTGCCAGCAGCTTGGAGGGTAACTATGGCTACACCTTC. Protein sequence: CASSLEGNYGYTF.

This clone has just one count. Here the CDR3 reads CASTETGGSYEQYF. Written as DNA, the CDR3 is TGTGCCAGCACCGAGACAGGGGGATCCTACGAGCAGTACTTC. The chain joins TRBV6-5 to TRBJ2-7; 9 bases align to TRBD1. The CDR3 is 14 residues long. Germline V gives CDR1 MNHEY, CDR2 SVGAGI. The ends lost 7 bases at V and 1 base at J; junction bases unmatched: 5.

The chain links TRBV9 to TRBJ1-1; 7 positions agree with TRBD1. Losses at the gene ends were 4 bases for V and 1 base for J; bases not matched to a gene: 10. The germline gives CDR1 SGDLS, CDR2 YYNGEE. CDR3 size: 16 residues. CDR3 protein: CASSHSNRGTNTEAFF. Here the CDR3 DNA reads TGTGCCAGCAGCCACTCAAACAGGGGCACGAACACTGAAGCTTTCTTT.

This clone was seen a few times. The CDR3 DNA is TGTGCCATCAGTGAGTCGGGAGACCCTGGTCAGCCCCAGCATTTT. It yields the protein CAISESGDPGQPQHF. The chain carries TRBV10-3 and TRBJ1-5, with D uncertain. Germline lookup yields CDR1 ENHRY and CDR2 SYGVKD. Trimming left V 0 bases short and J 6 bases short, with 12 bases between. This CDR3 has 15 amino acids.

The chain joins TRBV29-1 to TRBJ1-1, with D unclear. V was shortened by 2 bases and J by 0 bases, with 13 bases between the two germline ends. CDR3 length equals 15 residues. Germline values: CDR1 SQVTM, CDR2 ANQGSEA. CDR3: CSVEPPRTLNTEAFF. CDR3 coding DNA: TGCAGCGTTGAACCCCCCAGGACCTTGAACACTGAAGCTTTCTTT.

The rearrangement joins TRBV19 to TRBJ2-3, with a weak D call TRBD1 (5 bases). CDR1 is LNHDA and CDR2 is SQIVND in the germline V gene (reference sequence). V lost 7 bases to trimming and J lost 0 bases, with 17 bases between them. The CDR3 totals 16 residues. The CDR3 nucleotides are TGTGCCAGTACCTATAGGGGCGGACATAGCACAGATACGCAGTATTTT. This codes for CASTYRGGHSTDTQYF.